The rows below give T cell receptor beta chains drawn from one sample of a study of high-grade serous ovarian cancer treatment subgroups. Some clones are missing from TCRdb's copy, which holds only in-frame ones; the method was immunoSEQ multiplex PCR. The data contain 4,500 or so clones, around four fifths of them singletons. The sequencing input was tumor tissue. The receptors were sampled from a human donor with high-grade serous ovarian cancer. Each CDR3 is given with its conserved first and last residue. A D gene is named only where the DNA matches it firmly. For some rows the clone size is stated as once, few or many, or as a class when expanded; others skip it.

v_gene	j_gene	d_gene	abundance	CDR3nt	CDR3aa
TRBV30	TRBJ2-1	TRBD2	-	TGTGCCTGGAGTGTGAAAGGGACTAGCGGGTGGCAAGAGCAGTTCTTC	CAWSVKGTSGWQEQFF
TRBV27	TRBJ1-2	-	-	TGTGCCAGCAGTACAAGGACAGAGATGGGTCTGGAGGATGGCTACACCTTC	CASSTRTEMGLEDGYTF
TRBV5-8	TRBJ1-4	-	-	TGTGCCAGCAGCTTGGCCGCGGGGGGTAGCGAAAAACTGTTTTTT	CASSLAAGGSEKLFF
TRBV4-1	TRBJ2-7	-	-	TGCGCCAGCAGCCGAGGAGTCCGGGGGGCGTACTACGAGCAGTACTTC	CASSRGVRGAYYEQYF
TRBV6-5	TRBJ2-3	-	-	TGTGCCAGCAGTTACAGGGGGGGCACAGATACGCAGTATTTT	CASSYRGGTDTQYF
TRBV19	TRBJ1-6	TRBD1	-	TGTGCCAGTACAAGGACAGGGGGGAACTCACCCCTCCACTTT	CASTRTGGNSPLHF
TRBV19	TRBJ1-5	-	-	TGTGCCAGTTCATACTCAGCGTGGGAGGCCGGTCAGCCCCAGCATTTT	CASSYSAWEAGQPQHF
TRBV6-5	TRBJ2-7	-	once	TGTGCCAGCAGTCAACTACACGAGCAGTACTTC	CASSQLHEQYF
TRBV2	TRBJ1-6	-	few	TGTGCCAGCAGTGAACGCGGTGGAGGGGCCAATTCACCCCTCCACTTT	CASSERGGGANSPLHF
TRBV18	TRBJ2-1	-	once	TGTGCCAGCTCACCGACGGGTTCAGACAATGAGCAGTTCTTC	CASSPTGSDNEQFF
TRBV5-4	TRBJ2-2	TRBD2	-	TGTGCCAGCAGCCGCTCCCCAGCGGGGGGTGAGACCGGGGAGCTGTTTTTT	CASSRSPAGGETGELFF
TRBV7-8	TRBJ2-3	TRBD1	-	TGTGCCAGCAGCCCCGGGACAGGACGCACAGATACGCAGTATTTT	CASSPGTGRTDTQYF
TRBV19	TRBJ1-2	-	-	TGTGCCAGTAGTATAGTGGGGGGTAGCTATGGCTACACCTTC	CASSIVGGSYGYTF
TRBV6-6	TRBJ1-5	-	-	TGTGCCAGCAGCAGCGCTCGGGGGAATCAGCCCCAGCATTTT	CASSSARGNQPQHF
TRBV19	TRBJ2-3	TRBD1	-	TGTGCCTCCGCGGACAGGGCGGAAGATACGCAGTATTTT	CASADRAEDTQYF
TRBV27	TRBJ1-4	-	few	TGTGCCAGCAGTTTATCGGCCAGGTATAATGAAAAACTGTTTTTT	CASSLSARYNEKLFF
TRBV28	TRBJ1-2	-	-	TGTGCCAGCAGTTTGGGGGTTTATGGCTACACCTTC	CASSLGVYGYTF
TRBV4-1	TRBJ2-5	TRBD2	-	TGCGCCAGCAGCCAGAGGGGACTAGCGGGGGGGTTATCGTTTCTTAACCAAGAGACCCAGTACTTC	CASSQRGLAGGLSFLNQETQYF
TRBV6-5	TRBJ1-1	-	-	TGTGCCAGCAGTTCCCCGGGGGGGAACACTGAAGCTTTCTTT	CASSSPGGNTEAFF
TRBV23-1	TRBJ1-1	-	-	TGCGCCAGCAGTCAATCGCCGGCCCCCGGGGGGAACACTGAAGCTTTCTTT	CASSQSPAPGGNTEAFF
TRBV5-1	TRBJ1-2	-	-	TGCGCCAGCAGCTTGGGGGTTGGGGGATCCTATGGCTACACCTTC	CASSLGVGGSYGYTF
TRBV7-9	TRBJ1-1	-	-	TGTGCCAGCAGCTTTCTGAGGGACTCCACTGAAGCTTTCTTT	CASSFLRDSTEAFF
TRBV5-4	TRBJ1-5	-	large	TGTGCCAGCAGCACCGGCCCGTATCAGCCCCAGCATTTT	CASSTGPYQPQHF
TRBV7-2	TRBJ1-6	TRBD1	few	TGTGCCAGCAGCCCCCGGGGAGGGGGCGGTCATTCACCCCTCCACTTT	CASSPRGGGGHSPLHF
TRBV11-2	TRBJ2-1	TRBD1	-	TGTGCCAGCAGCCCCGGGACAGGGGTGGACAATGAGCAGTTCTTC	CASSPGTGVDNEQFF
TRBV11-2	TRBJ2-2	-	-	TGTGCCAGCAGCTTAAAACGGAGGAACACCGGGGAGCTGTTTTTT	CASSLKRRNTGELFF
TRBV7-7	TRBJ2-5	-	-	TGTGCCAGCAGCCTCCCTGGCCAAGAGACCCAGTACTTC	CASSLPGQETQYF
TRBV5-1	TRBJ2-1	-	once	TGCGCCAGCAGCGCCGGGACACCCTACAATGAGCAGTTCTTC	CASSAGTPYNEQFF
TRBV27	TRBJ2-7	TRBD1	-	TGTGCCAGCAGTTCAAACCGACAGGGGAACGAGCAGTACTTC	CASSSNRQGNEQYF
TRBV5-5	TRBJ2-3	TRBD1	-	TGTGCCAGCAGCGTACAGGGGACAGATACGCAGTATTTT	CASSVQGTDTQYF
TRBV11-2	TRBJ1-6	-	-	TGTGCCAGCAGCTTAGTAGAGGATTCACCCCTCCACTTT	CASSLVEDSPLHF
TRBV21-1	TRBJ1-4	-	-	TGTGCCAGCAGCAAAGAAGGGGAGGAGGGGACTAATGAAAAACTGTTTTTT	CASSKEGEEGTNEKLFF
TRBV7-8	TRBJ2-5	-	-	TGTGCCAGCAGGGAGGGGACGGCCCAAGAGACCCAGTACTTC	CASREGTAQETQYF
TRBV6-5	TRBJ1-2	TRBD1	-	TGTGCCAGCAATACAGGGGGTCTTAACTATGGCTACACCTTC	CASNTGGLNYGYTF
TRBV29-1	TRBJ1-1	-	-	TGCAGCGTCCAGGGACGTCGAGGCACTGAAGCTTTCTTT	CSVQGRRGTEAFF
TRBV5-1	TRBJ2-3	TRBD2	-	TGCGCCAGCAGCTTGGTGCCTAGCGGGGGGGCAGATACGCAGTATTTT	CASSLVPSGGADTQYF
TRBV5-4	TRBJ2-2	-	few	TGTGCCAGCAGCCGGGCCTTGGGCACCGGGGAGCTGTTTTTT	CASSRALGTGELFF
TRBV4-3	TRBJ2-5	TRBD2	-	TGCGCCAGCAGCCCTGGGAGCGGGGGGTACGAGACCCAGTACTTC	CASSPGSGGYETQYF
TRBV7-2	TRBJ1-2	-	-	TGTGCCAGCAGCTTAATAGTCGATCCTGTTAGCCCGGGGCTTTTC	CASSLIVDPVSPGLF
TRBV21-1	TRBJ2-7	-	-	TGTACCAGCAGCAAAGCGGGCGAGCAGAACTTTTTCTTTTCCTACGAGCAGTACTTC	CTSSKAGEQNFFFSYEQYF
TRBV4-1	TRBJ2-5	TRBD2	-	TGCGCCAGCAGCCAAGGGGGAGTAGCGGGGGGCCTCCAAGAGACCCAGTACTTC	CASSQGGVAGGLQETQYF
TRBV28	TRBJ2-1	-	once	TGTGCCAGCAAGAACAGGGTGGAAGATGAGCAGTTCTTC	CASKNRVEDEQFF